These T cell receptor beta chains were read from a single sample in a study of blood T cell repertoires in COVID-19. TCRdb keeps only in-frame clones here, not all; method: immunoSEQ multiplex PCR. This sample has about 190,000 clones, with 84% found just once. Specimen: PBMCs or T cells enriched from blood (not recorded which). The receptors originated from a woman aged 30 to 39 who had recovered from COVID-19. The CDR3 runs from the conserved cysteine through the conserved F or W. Fields, in order: D gene, J gene, CDR3 length, V gene, CDR3 protein. D genes are given only for firm matches.

NA	TRBJ1-5	15	TRBV28	CASPSGNRNHQPQHF
TRBD2	TRBJ2-5	14	TRBV7-2	CASSPRTSQETQYF
TRBD1	TRBJ2-7	13	TRBV9	CASSSGQGYEQYF
TRBD2	TRBJ2-7	16	TRBV19	CASSIDWEREGYEQYF
NA	TRBJ1-6	16	TRBV19	CASSPRGSSYNSPLHF
NA	TRBJ2-4	14	TRBV28	CASSLGGAKNIQYF
TRBD1	TRBJ2-3	18	TRBV2	CASSGWVQTGGPTDTQYF
NA	TRBJ1-1	19	TRBV5-1	CASSLAFPGLDRMNTEAFF
TRBD2	TRBJ2-3	17	TRBV7-2	CASNLDLAGGRRDTQYF
TRBD2	TRBJ2-2	14	TRBV27	CASRPGLAGGELFF
NA	TRBJ2-1	13	TRBV19	CASSIISFSEQFF
TRBD1	TRBJ2-6	18	TRBV19	CASSIDRTGESGANVLTF
TRBD2	TRBJ2-1	15	TRBV27	CASSLYERGYNEQFF
NA	TRBJ2-3	15	TRBV7-2	CASSLDRGGTDTQYF
TRBD1	TRBJ2-7	16	TRBV5-6	CASSLESTGGSSEQYF
NA	TRBJ2-5	14	TRBV5-4	CASSLAGTQETQYF
TRBD1	TRBJ2-2	15	TRBV19	CASSKDRAISGELFF
NA	TRBJ1-1	13	TRBV28	CASSVLLNTEAFF
NA	TRBJ1-1	13	TRBV28	CASSFRGNTEAFF
TRBD2	TRBJ2-7	14	TRBV19	CASRKTSGAYEQYF
TRBD1	TRBJ1-2	13	TRBV12-3/TRBV12-4	CASSWNDRADYTF
TRBD1	TRBJ2-2	18	TRBV9	CASSVGDRSLIRTGELFF
NA	TRBJ2-2	13	TRBV29-1	CSVDSANTGELFF
TRBD1	TRBJ1-1	15	TRBV28	CASILTGTVNTEAFF
NA	TRBJ2-3	15	TRBV28	CASSLGRESTDTQYF
NA	TRBJ1-2	12	TRBV15	CATSGGGTYYTF
TRBD1	TRBJ2-7	16	TRBV6-1	CASSEVEAGGSYEQYF
NA	TRBJ2-1	13	TRBV5-1	CASSQGSGDEQFF
NA	TRBJ2-7	10	TRBV5-8	CASSHYEQYF
TRBD1	TRBJ2-2	14	TRBV19	CASSSGGASGELFF
NA	TRBJ1-4	16	TRBV24-1	CATTPGVGGGQEKLFF
NA	TRBJ2-1	14	TRBV7-3	CASSLTGPDNEQFF
NA	TRBJ2-5	15	TRBV5-1	CASSLVTAGQETQYF
TRBD2	TRBJ2-3	15	TRBV18	CASSPETSGRDTQYF